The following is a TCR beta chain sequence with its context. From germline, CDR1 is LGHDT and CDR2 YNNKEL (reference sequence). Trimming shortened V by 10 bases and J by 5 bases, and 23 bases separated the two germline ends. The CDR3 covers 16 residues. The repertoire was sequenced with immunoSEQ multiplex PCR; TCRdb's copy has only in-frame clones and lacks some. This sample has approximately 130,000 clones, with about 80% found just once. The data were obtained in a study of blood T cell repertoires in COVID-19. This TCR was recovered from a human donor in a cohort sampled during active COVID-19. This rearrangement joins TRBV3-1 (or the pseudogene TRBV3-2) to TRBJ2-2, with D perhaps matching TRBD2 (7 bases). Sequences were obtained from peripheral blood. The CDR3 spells CATTHGGGGRTGELFF. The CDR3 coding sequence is TGTGCCACCACCCACGGGGGCGGGGGACGTACCGGGGAGCTGTTTTTT.